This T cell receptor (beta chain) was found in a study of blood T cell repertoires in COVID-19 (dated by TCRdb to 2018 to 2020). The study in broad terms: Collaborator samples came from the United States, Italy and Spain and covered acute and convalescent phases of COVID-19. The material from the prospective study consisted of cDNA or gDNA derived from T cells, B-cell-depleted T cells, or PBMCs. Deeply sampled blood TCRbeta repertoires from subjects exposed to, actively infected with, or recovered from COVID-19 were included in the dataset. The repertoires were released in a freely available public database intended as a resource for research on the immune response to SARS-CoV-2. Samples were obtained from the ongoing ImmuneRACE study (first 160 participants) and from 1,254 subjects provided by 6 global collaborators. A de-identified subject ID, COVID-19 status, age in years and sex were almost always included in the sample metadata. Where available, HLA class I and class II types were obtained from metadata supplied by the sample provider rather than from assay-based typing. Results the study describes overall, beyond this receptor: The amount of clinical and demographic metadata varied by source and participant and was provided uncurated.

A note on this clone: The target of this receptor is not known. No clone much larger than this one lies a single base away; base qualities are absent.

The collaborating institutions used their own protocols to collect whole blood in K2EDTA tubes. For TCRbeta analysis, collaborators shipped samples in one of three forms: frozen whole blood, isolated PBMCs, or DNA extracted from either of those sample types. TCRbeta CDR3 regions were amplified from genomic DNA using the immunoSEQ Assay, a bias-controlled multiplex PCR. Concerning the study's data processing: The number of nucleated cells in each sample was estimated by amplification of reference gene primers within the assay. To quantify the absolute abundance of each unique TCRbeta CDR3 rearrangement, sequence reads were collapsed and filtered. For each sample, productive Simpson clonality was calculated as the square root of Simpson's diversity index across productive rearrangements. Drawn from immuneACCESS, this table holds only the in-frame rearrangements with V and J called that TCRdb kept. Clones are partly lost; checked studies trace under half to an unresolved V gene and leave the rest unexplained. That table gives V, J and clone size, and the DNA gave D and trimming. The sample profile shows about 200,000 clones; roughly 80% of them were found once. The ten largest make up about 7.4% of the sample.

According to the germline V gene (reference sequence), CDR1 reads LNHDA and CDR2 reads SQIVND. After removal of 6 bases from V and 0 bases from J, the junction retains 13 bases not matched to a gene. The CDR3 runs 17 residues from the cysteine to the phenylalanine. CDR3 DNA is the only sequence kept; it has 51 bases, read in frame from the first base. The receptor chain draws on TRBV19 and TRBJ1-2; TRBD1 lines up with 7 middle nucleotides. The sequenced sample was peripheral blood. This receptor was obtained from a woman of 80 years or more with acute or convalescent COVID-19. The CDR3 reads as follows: CASRTDRAELANYGYTF. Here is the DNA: TGTGCCAGTAGGACCGACAGGGCAGAATTAGCTAACTATGGCTACACCTTC. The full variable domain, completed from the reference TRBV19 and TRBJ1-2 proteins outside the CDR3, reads DGGITQSPKYLFRKEGQNVTLSCEQNLNHDAMYWYRQDPGQGLRLIYYSQIVNDFQKGDIAEGYSVSREKKESFPLTVTSAQKNPTAFYLCASRTDRAELANYGYTFGSGTRLTVV.